Included here is one T cell receptor beta chain sequence, with context. Its antigen is not identified. The ends lost 5 bases at V and 5 bases at J; junction bases unmatched: 8. The CDR3 runs to 15 residues. CDR1 and CDR2 (germline): MNHEY, SVGAGI. The source of the sample is a study of cytomegalovirus exposure and HLA in healthy donors. Study results and limitations: Many donors shared some public TCRs, even though most TCR sequences were rare.

13 Jbeta primers and 60 Vbeta primers were used for the PCR. Some clones are missing from TCRdb's copy, which holds only in-frame ones; the method was immunoSEQ multiplex PCR. The sample records about 200,000 clones, approximately 82% being singletons. This clonotype was sampled from a man between 18 and 29 years old in good health and CMV-seronegative. The chain uses TRBV6-5 and TRBJ2-3, with 9 bases aligning to TRBD1. Sequenced sample: PBMCs. CDR3 loop: CASSISGQGVDTQYF. The CDR3 nucleotides read TGTGCCAGCAGTATATCGGGACAGGGTGTAGATACGCAGTATTTT.